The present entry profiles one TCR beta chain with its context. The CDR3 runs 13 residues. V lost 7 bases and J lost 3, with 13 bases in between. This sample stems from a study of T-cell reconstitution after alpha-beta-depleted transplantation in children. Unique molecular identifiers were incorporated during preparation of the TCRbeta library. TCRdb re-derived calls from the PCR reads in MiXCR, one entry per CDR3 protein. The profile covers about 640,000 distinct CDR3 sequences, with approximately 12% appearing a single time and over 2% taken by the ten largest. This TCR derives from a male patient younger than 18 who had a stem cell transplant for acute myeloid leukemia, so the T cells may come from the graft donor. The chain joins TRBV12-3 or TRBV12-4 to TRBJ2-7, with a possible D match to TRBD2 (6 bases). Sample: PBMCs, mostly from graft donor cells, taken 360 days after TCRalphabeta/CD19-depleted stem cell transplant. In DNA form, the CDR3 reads TGTGCCAGCACCTTACGGGGACTCTACGAGCAGTACTTC. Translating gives CASTLRGLYEQYF.